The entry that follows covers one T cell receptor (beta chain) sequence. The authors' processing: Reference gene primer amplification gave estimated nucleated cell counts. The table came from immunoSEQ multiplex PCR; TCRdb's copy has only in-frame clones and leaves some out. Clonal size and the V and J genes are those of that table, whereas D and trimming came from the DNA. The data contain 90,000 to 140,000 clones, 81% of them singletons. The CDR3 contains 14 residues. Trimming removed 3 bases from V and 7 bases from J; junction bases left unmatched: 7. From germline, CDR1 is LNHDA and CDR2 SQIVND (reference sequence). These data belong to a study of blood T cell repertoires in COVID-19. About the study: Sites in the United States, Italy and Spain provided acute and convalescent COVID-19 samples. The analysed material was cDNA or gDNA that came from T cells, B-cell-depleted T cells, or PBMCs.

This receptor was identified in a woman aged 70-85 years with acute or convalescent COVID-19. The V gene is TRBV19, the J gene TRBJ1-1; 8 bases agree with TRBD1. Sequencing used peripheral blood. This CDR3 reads CASSIGRGPVEAFF. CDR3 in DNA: TGTGCCAGTAGTATCGGCAGGGGGCCGGTTGAAGCTTTCTTT.